Here is one T cell receptor beta chain with its context. This specimen comes from a study of shared clonotypes between healthy human individuals. Across the whole study: Researchers assigned three CD4 naive, three CD4 memory, two CD8 naive and one CD8 memory plate to each donor.

Authors' methods: ImmunoSEQ supplied junction-only sequences lacking quality scores, so filtering was different. Data came from immunoSEQ multiplex PCR; TCRdb stores just in-frame clones and leaves some out. The V and J calls and clone size are taken from that table; D and trimming were inferred from the DNA. The sample records roughly 2 million clones, less than 95% being singletons. The naive CD8 fraction comprised CD45RO-negative cells positively selected for CCR7 and excluded terminally differentiated effector memory CD45RA+ cells. This TCR derives from a man aged 18 to 35 in good health. What was sequenced was naive CD8+ T cells sorted from blood.

The CDR3 coding sequence is TGTGCCATCCACGACGGTGCCTACGAGCAGTACTTC. Amino acid sequence: CAIHDGAYEQYF. V and J are TRBV28 and TRBJ2-7, with unresolved D. V was cut by 10 bases and J by 2 bases, with 12 bases left in between. Germline-derived CDR1 and CDR2 are MDHEN and SYDVKM. The CDR3 has 12 amino acids.